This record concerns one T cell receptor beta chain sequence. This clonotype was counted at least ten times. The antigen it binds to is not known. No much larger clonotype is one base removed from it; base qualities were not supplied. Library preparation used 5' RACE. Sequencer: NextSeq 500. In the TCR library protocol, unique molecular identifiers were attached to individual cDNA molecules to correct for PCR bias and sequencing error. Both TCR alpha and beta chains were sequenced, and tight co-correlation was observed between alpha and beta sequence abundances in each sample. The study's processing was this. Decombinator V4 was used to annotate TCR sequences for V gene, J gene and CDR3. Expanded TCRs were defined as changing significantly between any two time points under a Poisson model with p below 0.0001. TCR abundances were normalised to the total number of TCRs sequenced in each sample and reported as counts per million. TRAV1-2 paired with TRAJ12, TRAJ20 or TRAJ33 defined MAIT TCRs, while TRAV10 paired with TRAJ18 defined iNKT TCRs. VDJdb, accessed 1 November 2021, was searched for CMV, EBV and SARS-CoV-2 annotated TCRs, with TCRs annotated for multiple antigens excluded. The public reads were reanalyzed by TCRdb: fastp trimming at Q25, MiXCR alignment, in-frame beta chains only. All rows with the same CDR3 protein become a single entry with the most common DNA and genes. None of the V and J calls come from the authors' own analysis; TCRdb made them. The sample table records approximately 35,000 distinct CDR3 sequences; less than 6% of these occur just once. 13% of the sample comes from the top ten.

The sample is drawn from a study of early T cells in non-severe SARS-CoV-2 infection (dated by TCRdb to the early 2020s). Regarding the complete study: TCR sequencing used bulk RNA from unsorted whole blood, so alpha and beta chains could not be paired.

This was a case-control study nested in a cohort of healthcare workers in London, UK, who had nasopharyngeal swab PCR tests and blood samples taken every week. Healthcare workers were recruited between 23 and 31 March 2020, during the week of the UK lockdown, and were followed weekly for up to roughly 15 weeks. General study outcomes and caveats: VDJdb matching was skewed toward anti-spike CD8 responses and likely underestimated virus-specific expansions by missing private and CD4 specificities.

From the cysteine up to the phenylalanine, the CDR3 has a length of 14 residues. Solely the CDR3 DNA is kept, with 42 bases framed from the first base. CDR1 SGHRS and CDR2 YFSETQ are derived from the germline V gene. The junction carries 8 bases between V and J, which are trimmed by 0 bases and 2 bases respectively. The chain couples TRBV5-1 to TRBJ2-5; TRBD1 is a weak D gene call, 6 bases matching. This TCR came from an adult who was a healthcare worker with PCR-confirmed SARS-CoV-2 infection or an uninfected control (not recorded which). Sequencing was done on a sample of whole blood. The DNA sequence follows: TGCGCCAGCAGCTTGGGGACAGCACAAGAGACCCAGTACTTC. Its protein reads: CASSLGTAQETQYF.